This T cell receptor beta chain was profiled in a study of beta chain features in type 1 diabetes. The CDR3 contains 14 residues. V lost 3 bases, J lost 5 bases, and 4 bases stayed unmatched. Germline CDR1 reads SGHTA; CDR2 reads FQGNSA. Every bit of the isolated RNA underwent reverse transcription, so sequencing read expressed TCRB transcripts. Average reads for naive, central memory and regulatory T cell samples were around 4 million. Profiled with immunoSEQ multiplex PCR; TCRdb holds only in-frame clones, not every one. This sample has under 550,000 clones; about an eighth occur once, and the top ten carry over 0.035%. Sorting of CD4+ naive, central memory, regulatory and stem cell-like memory cells was performed via CD45RO/CCR7/CD25/CD127/CD95/CD27. Comment on this clone: Its target is not known.

Findings and caveats of the study: Patients and controls would share equally any PCR tilt toward shorter templates.

The material sequenced was naive CD4+ T cells from blood. This chain joins TRBV7-2 and TRBJ2-1; TRBD2 matches 7 bases. The receptor comes from a woman aged 18-29 years in good health. As DNA, the CDR3 is TGTGCCAGCAGCTTTCGCGGGAGCGACAATGAGCAGTTCTTC. Translation gives CASSFRGSDNEQFF.